Below, 29 T cell receptor beta chains from the same sample are listed, as sequenced in a study of PD-1 blockade in mismatch repair-deficient tumors. Profiled with immunoSEQ multiplex PCR; TCRdb holds only in-frame clones, not every one. The table has about 79,000 clones, roughly 80% seen once; the top ten hold roughly 5.5%. Sequencing was performed on peripheral blood, taken 44 weeks after starting pembrolizumab. Receptor source: an adult with mismatch repair-deficient cancer.

The J gene is TRBJ1-1, the V gene TRBV7-9; D not resolved. There are 15 residues in the CDR3. The V gene lost 0 bases and the J gene lost 1 base, with 9 bases spanning the gap. In germline, CDR1 is SEHNR, CDR2 FQNEAQ (reference sequence). Here the CDR3 DNA reads TGTGCCAGCAGCTTAGCACGGACGGCGAACACTGAAGCTTTCTTT. Residues: CASSLARTANTEAFF.

The V and J genes are TRBV5-1 and TRBJ1-2; maybe TRBD1 (6 bases). The V end lost 0 bases, the J end lost 8 bases, and 14 bases lay between the germline ends. The CDR3 is made up of 14 amino acids. Germline V gene lookup returns CDR1 SGHRS and CDR2 YFSETQ. Here the CDR3 reads CASSLDGGARGYTF. CDR3 nucleotides: TGCGCCAGCAGCTTGGACGGGGGCGCGAGAGGCTACACCTTC.

The gene calls are TRBV7-2 and TRBJ2-7; no clear D gene. With 4 bases removed from V and 3 bases from J, the gap between germline ends came to 13 bases. The CDR3 runs 14 residues. Germline lookup yields CDR1 SGHTA and CDR2 FQGNSA. The CDR3 DNA reads as TGTGCCAGCAGCTCAGGACGGGCCAACTACGAGCAGTACTTC. Residues: CASSSGRANYEQYF.

The J gene is TRBJ2-1, the V gene TRBV7-2, with TRBD1 matching 8 bases. The germline V gene encodes CDR1 SGHTA and CDR2 FQGNSA. The CDR3 length is 16 residues. J gave up 4 bases and V 10 bases, and 15 bases lay outside the gene matches. The DNA of the CDR3 is TGTGCCAACATTCTAATAGGACAGGGACGTTACAATGAGCAGTTCTTC. It encodes CANILIGQGRYNEQFF.

This chain links TRBV2 with TRBJ2-3; TRBD2 matches at 11 bases. The CDR3 runs to 16 residues. The V gene end was trimmed by 6 bases and the J gene end by 1 base; junction bases not matched to a gene: 6. The germline gives CDR1 SNHLY, CDR2 FYNNEI. CDR3 in DNA: TGTGCCAGCAGCAGCCCTAGCGGGGGGCGCACAGATACGCAGTATTTT. Translated, it gives CASSSPSGGRTDTQYF.

This chain links TRBV5-1 with TRBJ2-1; 12 bases agree with TRBD2. The length of the CDR3 is 15 residues. The J segment lost 10 bases and the V segment lost 0 bases, leaving 5 bases of the junction unmatched. CDR1 and CDR2 from the germline V gene are SGHRS and YFSETQ. The CDR3 here is CASSLGLAGASEQFF. The DNA for the CDR3 is TGCGCCAGCAGCTTGGGACTAGCGGGAGCATCGGAGCAGTTCTTC.

V usage is TRBV11-2 and J usage is TRBJ1-2, with D tentatively TRBD1 (5 bases). The germline V gene has CDR1 SGHAT and CDR2 FQNNGV. V was clipped by 6 bases and J by 0 bases, with 17 bases between them. The CDR3 has 16 amino acids. CDR3 region: CASRGTRVQANYGYTF. In DNA form, the CDR3 reads TGTGCCAGCAGGGGGACCAGGGTCCAAGCTAACTATGGCTACACCTTC. Using reference TRBV11-2 and TRBJ1-2 for the parts outside the CDR3, the full variable domain is EAGVAQSPRYKIIEKRQSVAFWCNPISGHATLYWYQQILGQGPKLLIQFQNNGVVDDSQLPKDRFSAERLKGVDSTLKIQPAKLEDSAVYLCASRGTRVQANYGYTFGSGTRLTVV.

The genes are TRBV27 and TRBJ1-5, with a possible D match to TRBD1 (5 bases). V lost 6 bases to trimming and J lost 4 bases, with 16 bases between them. The CDR3 loop spans 15 amino acids. Germline V CDR1 and CDR2: MNHEY, SMNVEV (reference sequence). CDR3 bases: TGTGCCAGCAGCCGCTCCGGGGGGTTAAATCAGCCCCAGCATTTT. The encoded protein is CASSRSGGLNQPQHF.

This clone appeared a single time. The V call is TRBV7-2, the J call TRBJ2-7, with D hard to call. Germline V gives CDR1 SGHTA, CDR2 FQGNSA. This CDR3 contains 13 residues. The V end was cut by 5 bases, the J end by 2 bases, with 10 bases between. CDR3 DNA sequence: TGTGCCAGCAGCATACAGAGAGCCTACGAGCAGTACTTC. Amino acids: CASSIQRAYEQYF.

This clone was observed a handful of times. The CDR3 sequence is CASSLGTSGRGNEEQFF. The DNA of the CDR3 is TGTGCCAGCAGCTTAGGGACTAGCGGGAGGGGGAACGAAGAGCAGTTCTTC. This chain links TRBV7-6 with TRBJ2-1, with 15 bases that match TRBD2. There are 17 residues in the CDR3. Germline lookup yields CDR1 SGHVS and CDR2 FNYEAQ. The ends lost 1 base at V and 10 bases at J; junction bases unmatched: 8.

In this sample, this clone turned up a few times. This rearrangement joins TRBV7-2 to TRBJ1-3, with 10 bases fitting TRBD1. Germline assignment: CDR1 SGHTA and CDR2 FQGNSA. V lost 3 bases to trimming and J lost 3 bases; unmatched junction nucleotides: 2. The CDR3 totals 15 residues. The CDR3 loop reads CASSLGTGDGNTIYF. The CDR3 region has the DNA TGTGCCAGCAGCTTGGGGACAGGGGATGGAAACACCATATATTTT.

The V call is TRBV18, the J call TRBJ1-1; D remains unclear. V lost 4 bases and J lost 7, with 10 bases in between. The CDR3 contains 12 residues. Per germline, CDR1 KGHSH and CDR2 LQKENI. This CDR3 reads CASSQAFDEAFF. In DNA, the CDR3 is TGTGCCAGCTCACAGGCCTTCGATGAAGCTTTCTTT.

The gene calls are TRBV28 and TRBJ2-5; D is uncertain. Between the trimmed V and J ends, which lost 1 base and 5 bases, there was a span of 8 bases. Germline V CDR1 and CDR2: MDHEN, SYDVKM. The CDR3 covers 13 residues. The CDR3 DNA reads as TGTGCCAGCAGTTTATATCTGCAGGAGACCCAGTACTTC. It specifies CASSLYLQETQYF. Looking up the rest from reference TRBV28 and TRBJ2-5 gives the full variable domain: DVKVTQSSRYLVKRTGEKVFLECVQDMDHENMFWYRQDPGLGLRLIYFSYDVKMKEKGDIPEGYSVSREKKERFSLILESASTNQTSMYLCASSLYLQETQYFGPGTRLLVL.

The CDR3 here is CASSRIYNEQFF. The CDR3 bases are TGTGCCAGCAGCCGGATTTACAATGAGCAGTTCTTC. This chain joins TRBV5-6 and TRBJ2-1; D is uncertain. The CDR3 is made up of 12 amino acids. The V end lost 4 bases, the J end lost 4 bases, and 6 bases lay between the germline ends. Germline-derived CDR1 and CDR2 are SGHDT and YYEEEE.

The chain joins TRBV30 to TRBJ2-7, with 9 bases that match TRBD2. From germline, CDR1 is GTSNPN and CDR2 SVGIG (reference sequence). The trim removed 2 bases at V and 2 bases at J, leaving 4 bases unmatched. The CDR3 spans 14 residues. In DNA, the CDR3 is TGTGCCTGGAGTAATAGCGGGAGTACCTACGAGCAGTACTTC. It specifies CAWSNSGSTYEQYF.

The V call is TRBV5-6, the J call TRBJ1-4, with D possibly matching TRBD1 (5 bases). The CDR3 spans 15 residues. In germline, CDR1 is SGHDT, CDR2 YYEEEE. V was pared by 5 bases and J by 4 bases, with 15 bases between. The CDR3 loop is CASSPSGTHNEKLFF. The CDR3 DNA is TGTGCCAGCAGTCCATCCGGGACCCATAATGAAAAACTGTTTTTT.

V is TRBV11-3 and J is TRBJ2-2, with 7 nucleotides matching TRBD2. The CDR3 length is 17 residues. V lost 0 bases and J lost 4; bases outside the gene matches: 8. Germline loops: CDR1 SGHNT, CDR2 YENEEA. CDR3 sequence reads: CASSLDQIAGITGELFF. The DNA of the CDR3 is TGTGCCAGCAGCTTAGATCAGATAGCGGGTATCACCGGGGAGCTGTTTTTT.

The V gene is TRBV5-6, the J gene TRBJ2-1; unclear D gene. The CDR3 is made up of 12 amino acids. Germline assignment: CDR1 SGHDT and CDR2 YYEEEE. The V end was cut by 2 bases, the J end by 10 bases, with 10 bases between. The CDR3 sequence is CASSLNAIEQFF. Written as DNA, the CDR3 is TGTGCCAGCAGCTTAAATGCAATCGAGCAGTTCTTC. Full variable domain (outside the CDR3, taken from reference TRBV5-6 and TRBJ2-1): DAGVTQSPTHLIKTRGQQVTLRCSPKSGHDTVSWYQQALGQGPQFIFQYYEEEERQRGNFPDRFSGHQFPNYSSELNVNALLLGDSALYLCASSLNAIEQFFGPGTRLTVL.

The chain couples TRBV4-2 to TRBJ2-1; 14 bases line up with TRBD2. CDR1 and CDR2 (germline): LGHNA, YNFKEQ. J gave up 7 bases and V 1 base, and 15 bases lay outside the gene matches. The CDR3 has 20 amino acids. CDR3 residues: CASSQVYGTSGRDSYNEQFF. The CDR3 nucleotides are TGTGCCAGCAGCCAAGTGTACGGGACTAGCGGGAGAGATAGTTATAATGAGCAGTTCTTC.

A remark on this clone: In the same sample, other DNA sequences code for this CDR3. The V gene is TRBV15, the J gene TRBJ1-1; possibly TRBD1 for D (6 bases). The germline gives CDR1 LNHNV, CDR2 YYDKDF (reference sequence). Trimming took off 1 base at V and 1 base at J, with 13 bases between the two ends. The CDR3 is 16 amino acids. The CDR3 coding sequence is TGTGCCACCAGCAGAGGGAGGGGGAAGGGGAACACTGAAGCTTTCTTT. It translates to CATSRGRGKGNTEAFF.

The gene calls are TRBV6-6 and TRBJ2-1; D might be TRBD1 (5 bases). V shed 10 bases and J shed 6 bases, with 16 bases lying between them. The germline V gene has CDR1 MNHNY and CDR2 SVGAGI (reference sequence). The CDR3 extends over 13 amino acids. This chain's CDR3 is CAIDRGTSNEQFF. CDR3 DNA sequence: TGTGCCATCGATAGGGGAACCAGCAATGAGCAGTTCTTC.

This sequence joins TRBV5-4 and TRBJ2-3; D remains ambiguous. CDR1 SGHNT and CDR2 YYREEE come from the germline V gene (reference sequence). This CDR3 contains 14 residues. V gave up 1 base and J gave up 4 bases, with 10 bases separating them. The CDR3 DNA follows: TGTGCCAGCAGCTTGATGGCTCTATCAGATACGCAGTATTTT. Translation gives CASSLMALSDTQYF.

The chain employs TRBV18 and TRBJ2-1; D is undetermined. Per germline, CDR1 KGHSH and CDR2 LQKENI. Trimming left V 3 bases short and J 6 bases short, with 12 bases between. The CDR3 covers 14 residues. CDR3 loop: CASSPWTASNEQFF. The CDR3 nucleotides read TGTGCCAGCTCACCGTGGACCGCTTCCAATGAGCAGTTCTTC.

Written as DNA, the CDR3 is TGTGCCAGCAGTGCCGGACAGGGGTACGTGTTGGAGCAGTACTTC. This gives the protein CASSAGQGYVLEQYF. This chain uses TRBV6-6 with TRBJ2-7, with 9 bases identical to TRBD1. The J segment lost 7 bases and the V segment lost 5 bases, leaving 12 bases of the junction unmatched. This CDR3 is 15 amino acids long. The V gene's germline CDR1 is MNHNY and CDR2 SVGAGI (reference sequence).

The chain carries TRBV27 and TRBJ2-5; D unresolved. The ends were cut back, 1 base at V and 2 bases at J, with 8 bases in the middle. The CDR3 length is 14 residues. Germline V gives CDR1 MNHEY, CDR2 SMNVEV (reference sequence). CDR3 DNA sequence: TGTGCCAGCAGTTTATGGGGAAAACAAGAGACCCAGTACTTC. Its protein is CASSLWGKQETQYF.

This chain connects TRBV7-9 to TRBJ2-1, with 9 bases fitting TRBD1. V trimming: 5 bases; J trimming: 6 bases; junction bases outside the gene matches: 11. This CDR3 region has 16 residues. CDR1 is SEHNR, CDR2 FQNEAQ, per germline (reference sequence). The DNA of the CDR3 is TGTGCCAGCAGCCCCAGGGGGACAGGGATCATCAATGAGCAGTTCTTC. The encoded protein is CASSPRGTGIINEQFF. Variable domain in full (rest from reference TRBV7-9 and TRBJ2-1): DTGVSQNPRHKITKRGQNVTFRCDPISEHNRLYWYRQTLGQGPEFLTYFQNEAQLEKSRLLSDRFSAERPKGSFSTLEIQRTEQGDSAMYLCASSPRGTGIINEQFFGPGTRLTVL.

The chain employs TRBV18 and TRBJ2-2, with TRBD1 identical over 7 bases. Trimming at V came to 3 bases and at J to 3 bases, leaving 7 bases not matched to a gene. CDR1 and CDR2 (germline): KGHSH, LQKENI. The length of the CDR3 is 16 residues. CDR3 residues: CASSPTNRGDTGELFF. CDR3 in DNA: TGTGCCAGCTCACCCACTAACAGGGGCGACACCGGGGAGCTGTTTTTT. Using reference TRBV18 and TRBJ2-2 for the parts outside the CDR3, the full variable domain is NAGVMQNPRHLVRRRGQEARLRCSPMKGHSHVYWYRQLPEEGLKFMVYLQKENIIDESGMPKERFSAEFPKEGPSILRIQQVVRGDSAAYFCASSPTNRGDTGELFFGEGSRLTVL.

The V call is TRBV7-2, the J call TRBJ1-3; D is ambiguous. Germline V gene data show CDR1 as SGHTA and CDR2 as FQGNSA. V lost 5 bases and J 0 bases, leaving 8 bases between the germline ends. The length of the CDR3 is 14 residues. This CDR3 is CASSQGFSGNTIYF. For the CDR3, the DNA is TGTGCCAGCAGCCAAGGGTTCTCTGGAAACACCATATATTTT.

J is TRBJ2-7 and V is TRBV6-1; possibly TRBD1 for D (5 bases). CDR3 length: 14 amino acids. Trimming pared 3 bases from V and 4 bases from J, leaving 13 bases between. From germline, CDR1 is MNHNS and CDR2 SASEGT. The CDR3 sequence is CASSDKQVRYEQYF. The DNA for the CDR3 is TGTGCCAGCAGTGACAAACAGGTTCGATACGAGCAGTACTTC.